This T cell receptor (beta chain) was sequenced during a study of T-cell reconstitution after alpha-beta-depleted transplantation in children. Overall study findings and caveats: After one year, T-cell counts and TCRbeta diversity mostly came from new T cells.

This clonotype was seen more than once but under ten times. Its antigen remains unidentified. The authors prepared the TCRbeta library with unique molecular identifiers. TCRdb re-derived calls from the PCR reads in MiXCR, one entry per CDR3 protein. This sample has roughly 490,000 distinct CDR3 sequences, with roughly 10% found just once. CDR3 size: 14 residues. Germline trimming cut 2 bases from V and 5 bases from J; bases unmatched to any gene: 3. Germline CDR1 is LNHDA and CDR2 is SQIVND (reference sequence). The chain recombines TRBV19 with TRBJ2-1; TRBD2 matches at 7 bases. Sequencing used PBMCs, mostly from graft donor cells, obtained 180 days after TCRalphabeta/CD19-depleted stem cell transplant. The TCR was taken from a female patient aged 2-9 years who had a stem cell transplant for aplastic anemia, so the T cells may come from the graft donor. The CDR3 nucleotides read TGTGCCAGTAGTATATGGCGGGGGAACAATGAGCAGTTCTTC. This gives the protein CASSIWRGNNEQFF.